This TCR beta chain was profiled in a study of T cells in Graves' hyperthyroidism and ophthalmopathy. Study background: Peripheral blood draws took place at initial diagnosis, ahead of any treatment. Study results and limitations: Patients with ophthalmopathy were separated from those with stable hyperthyroidism by a 13 V-J model.

There are a few counts of this clonotype. Its antigen is still unknown. TCR beta CDR3 regions were amplified from RNA transcripts. First-round RT-PCR with HTBI primers amplified the TCR CDR3 region. TCRdb reanalysed the multiplex PCR reads using MiXCR and keeps one entry per CDR3 protein. The sample yields about 350,000 distinct CDR3 sequences, 15% seen once. 9.5 to 10 ml fresh peripheral blood yielded the PBMCs. Losses at the gene ends were 6 bases for V and 2 bases for J; bases not matched to a gene: 17. Germline values: CDR1 DFQATT, CDR2 SNEGSKA (reference sequence). This CDR3 is 18 amino acids long.

Material for sequencing was blood. This rearrangement joins TRBV20-1 to TRBJ2-4; TRBD2 agrees at 9 bases. The receptor was isolated from a woman between 55 and 75 years old with Graves' ophthalmopathy. CDR3: CSASPLAGIRSTKNIQYF. CDR3 nucleotide sequence: TGCAGTGCCTCACCCCTAGCGGGAATAAGGTCGACCAAAAACATTCAGTACTTC.